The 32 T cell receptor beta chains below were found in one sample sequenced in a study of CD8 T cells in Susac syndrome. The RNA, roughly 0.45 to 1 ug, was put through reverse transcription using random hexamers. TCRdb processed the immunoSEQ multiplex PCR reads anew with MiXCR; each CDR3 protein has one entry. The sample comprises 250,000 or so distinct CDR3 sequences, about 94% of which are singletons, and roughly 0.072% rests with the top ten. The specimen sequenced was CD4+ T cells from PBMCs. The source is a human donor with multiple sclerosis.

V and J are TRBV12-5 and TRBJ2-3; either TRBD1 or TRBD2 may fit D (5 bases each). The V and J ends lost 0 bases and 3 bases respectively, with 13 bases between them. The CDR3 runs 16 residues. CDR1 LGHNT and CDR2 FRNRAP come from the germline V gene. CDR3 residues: CASGLVLRGRTDTQYF. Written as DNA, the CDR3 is TGTGCTAGTGGTTTGGTACTCCGGGGCCGAACAGATACGCAGTATTTT.

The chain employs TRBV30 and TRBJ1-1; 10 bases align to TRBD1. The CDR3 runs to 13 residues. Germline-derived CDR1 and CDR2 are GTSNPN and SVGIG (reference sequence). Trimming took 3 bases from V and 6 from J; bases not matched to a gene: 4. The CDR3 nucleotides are TGTGCCTGGAGGGGACAGGGGACAGCTGAAGCTTTCTTT. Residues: CAWRGQGTAEAFF.

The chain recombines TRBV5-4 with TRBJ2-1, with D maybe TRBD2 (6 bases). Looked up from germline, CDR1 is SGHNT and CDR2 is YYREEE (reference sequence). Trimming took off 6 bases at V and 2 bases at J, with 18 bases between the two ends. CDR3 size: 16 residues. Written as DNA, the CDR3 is TGTGCCAGCAAGGAGGGGCCGGGACCTACCTACAATGAGCAGTTCTTC. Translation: CASKEGPGPTYNEQFF.

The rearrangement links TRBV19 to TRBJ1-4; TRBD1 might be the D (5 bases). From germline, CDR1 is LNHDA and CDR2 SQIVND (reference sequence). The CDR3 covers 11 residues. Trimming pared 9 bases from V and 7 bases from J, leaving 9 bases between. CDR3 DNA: TGTGCCAGCCGGGGGTCTGAAAAACTGTTTTTT. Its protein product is CASRGSEKLFF.

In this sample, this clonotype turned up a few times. This chain's CDR3 is CAAGLPGGGPQHF. In DNA, the CDR3 is TGTGCCGCGGGGCTCCCGGGGGGTGGGCCCCAGCATTTT. This sequence joins TRBV12-3 or TRBV12-4 and TRBJ1-5, with a possible D match to TRBD1 (5 bases). V lost 11 bases, J lost 9 bases, and 20 bases lay in between. There are 13 residues in the CDR3.

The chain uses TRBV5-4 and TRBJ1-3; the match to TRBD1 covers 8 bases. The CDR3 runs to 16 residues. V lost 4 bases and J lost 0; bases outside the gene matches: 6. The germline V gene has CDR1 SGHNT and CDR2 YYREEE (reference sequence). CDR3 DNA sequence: TGTGCCAGCAGCGTCCCAACAGGGGGCTCTGGAAACACCATATATTTT. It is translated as CASSVPTGGSGNTIYF.

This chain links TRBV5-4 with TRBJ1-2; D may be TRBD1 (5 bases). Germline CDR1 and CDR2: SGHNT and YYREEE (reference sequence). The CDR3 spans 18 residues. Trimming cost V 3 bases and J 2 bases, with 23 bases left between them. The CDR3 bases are TGTGCCAGCAGCTCCGCGACCCCACAGGAAAGCATGAACTATGGCTACACCTTC. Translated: CASSSATPQESMNYGYTF.

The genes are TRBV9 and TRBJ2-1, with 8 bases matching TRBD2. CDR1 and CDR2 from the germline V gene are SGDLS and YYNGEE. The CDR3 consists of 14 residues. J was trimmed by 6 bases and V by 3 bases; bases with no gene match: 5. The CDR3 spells CASSERGLVNEQFF. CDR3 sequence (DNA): TGTGCCAGCAGCGAGAGGGGACTAGTCAATGAGCAGTTCTTC.

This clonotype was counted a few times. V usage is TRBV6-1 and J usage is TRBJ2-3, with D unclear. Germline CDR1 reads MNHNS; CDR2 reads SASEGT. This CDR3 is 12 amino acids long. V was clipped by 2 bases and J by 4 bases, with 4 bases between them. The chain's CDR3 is CASSEYSDTQYF. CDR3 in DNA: TGTGCCAGCAGTGAATATTCAGATACGCAGTATTTT.

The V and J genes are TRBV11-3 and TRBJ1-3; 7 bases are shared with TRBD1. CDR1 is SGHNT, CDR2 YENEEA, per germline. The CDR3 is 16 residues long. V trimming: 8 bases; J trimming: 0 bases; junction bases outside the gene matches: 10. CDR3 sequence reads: CASSLRGQISGNTIYF. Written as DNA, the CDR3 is TGTGCCAGCTCCCTGAGGGGACAGATCTCTGGAAACACCATATATTTT. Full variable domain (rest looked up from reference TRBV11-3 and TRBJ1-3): EAGVVQSPRYKIIEKKQPVAFWCNPISGHNTLYWYLQNLGQGPELLIRYENEEAVDDSQLPKDRFSAERLKGVDSTLKIQPAELGDSAVYLCASSLRGQISGNTIYFGEGSWLTVV.

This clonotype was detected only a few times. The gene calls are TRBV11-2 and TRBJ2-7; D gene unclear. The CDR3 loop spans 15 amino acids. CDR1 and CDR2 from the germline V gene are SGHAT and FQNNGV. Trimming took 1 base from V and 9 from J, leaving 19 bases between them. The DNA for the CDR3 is TGTGCCAGCAGCTTAGTAACAGAGACCCCTCCACGGCAGTACTTC. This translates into CASSLVTETPPRQYF. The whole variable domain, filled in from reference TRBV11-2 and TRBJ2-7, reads EAGVAQSPRYKIIEKRQSVAFWCNPISGHATLYWYQQILGQGPKLLIQFQNNGVVDDSQLPKDRFSAERLKGVDSTLKIQPAKLEDSAVYLCASSLVTETPPRQYFGPGTRLTVT.

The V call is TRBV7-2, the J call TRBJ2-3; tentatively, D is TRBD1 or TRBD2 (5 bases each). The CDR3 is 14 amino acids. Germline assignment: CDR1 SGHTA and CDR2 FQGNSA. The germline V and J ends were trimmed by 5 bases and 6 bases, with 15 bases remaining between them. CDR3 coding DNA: TGTGCCAGCAGCCCGGGGACGGGGCCGGATACGCAGTATTTT. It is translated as CASSPGTGPDTQYF. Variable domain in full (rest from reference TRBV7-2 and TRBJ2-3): GAGVSQSPSNKVTEKGKDVELRCDPISGHTALYWYRQSLGQGLEFLIYFQGNSAPDKSGLPSDRFSAERTGGSVSTLTIQRTQQEDSAVYLCASSPGTGPDTQYFGPGTRLTVL.

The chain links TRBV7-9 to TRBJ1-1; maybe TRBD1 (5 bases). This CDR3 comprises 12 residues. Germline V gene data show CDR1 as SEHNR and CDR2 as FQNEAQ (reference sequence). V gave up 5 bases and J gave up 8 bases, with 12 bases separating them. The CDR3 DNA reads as TGTGCCAGCAGCCGTACAGGAGCAGAAGCTTTCTTT. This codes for CASSRTGAEAFF.

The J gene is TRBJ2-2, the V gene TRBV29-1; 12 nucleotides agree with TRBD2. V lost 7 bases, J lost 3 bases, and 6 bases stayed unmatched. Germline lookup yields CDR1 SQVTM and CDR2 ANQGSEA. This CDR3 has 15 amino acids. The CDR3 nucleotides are TGCAGCGCGCGAGGGACTAGCGGGTACACCGGGGAGCTGTTTTTT. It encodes CSARGTSGYTGELFF.

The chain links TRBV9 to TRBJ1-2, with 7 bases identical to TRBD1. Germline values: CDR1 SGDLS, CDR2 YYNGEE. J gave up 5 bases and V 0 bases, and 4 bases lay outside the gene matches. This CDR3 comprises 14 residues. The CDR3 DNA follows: TGTGCCAGCAGCGTAGGAGGGGGCTCTTATGGCTACACCTTC. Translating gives CASSVGGGSYGYTF.

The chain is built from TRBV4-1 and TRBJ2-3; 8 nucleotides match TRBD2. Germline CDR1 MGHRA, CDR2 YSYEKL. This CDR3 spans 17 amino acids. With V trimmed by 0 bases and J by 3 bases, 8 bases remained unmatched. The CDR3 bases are TGCGCCAGCAGCCAAGACCCACCGGGACTAGTAACAGATACGCAGTATTTT. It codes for CASSQDPPGLVTDTQYF.

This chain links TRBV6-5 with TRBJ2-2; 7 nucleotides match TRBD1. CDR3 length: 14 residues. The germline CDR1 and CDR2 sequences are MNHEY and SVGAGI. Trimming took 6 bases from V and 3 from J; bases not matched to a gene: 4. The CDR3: CASRQGLDTGELFF. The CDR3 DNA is TGTGCCAGCAGACAGGGGTTAGACACCGGGGAGCTGTTTTTT.

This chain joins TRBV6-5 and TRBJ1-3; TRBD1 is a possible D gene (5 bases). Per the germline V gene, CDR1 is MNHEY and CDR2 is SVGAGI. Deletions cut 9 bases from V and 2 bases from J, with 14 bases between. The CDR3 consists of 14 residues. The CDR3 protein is CARPQGGTGNTIYF. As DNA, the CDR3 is TGTGCCAGACCTCAGGGAGGAACTGGAAACACCATATATTTT.

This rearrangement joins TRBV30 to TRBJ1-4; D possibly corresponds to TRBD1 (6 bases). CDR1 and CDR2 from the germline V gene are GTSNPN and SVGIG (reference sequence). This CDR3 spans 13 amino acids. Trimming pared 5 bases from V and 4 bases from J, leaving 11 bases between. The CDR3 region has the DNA TGTGCCTGGGGGGCCAGGGGTAATGAAAAACTGTTTTTT. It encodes CAWGARGNEKLFF.

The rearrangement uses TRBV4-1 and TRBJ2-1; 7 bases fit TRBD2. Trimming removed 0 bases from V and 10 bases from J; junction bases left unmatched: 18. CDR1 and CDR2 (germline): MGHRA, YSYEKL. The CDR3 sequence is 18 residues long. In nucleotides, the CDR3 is TGCGCCAGCAGCCAAGACCCCCTCGGTTTGGGCGGGAGCTACGAGCAGTTCTTC. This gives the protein CASSQDPLGLGGSYEQFF.

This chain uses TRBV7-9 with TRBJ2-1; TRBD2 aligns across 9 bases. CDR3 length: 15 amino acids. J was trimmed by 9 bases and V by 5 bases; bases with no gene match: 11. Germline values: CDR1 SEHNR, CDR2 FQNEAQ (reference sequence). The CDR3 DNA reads TGTGCCAGCAGCCTCCAGGGGCGGGGGGGCCCTGAGCAGTTCTTC. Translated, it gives CASSLQGRGGPEQFF.

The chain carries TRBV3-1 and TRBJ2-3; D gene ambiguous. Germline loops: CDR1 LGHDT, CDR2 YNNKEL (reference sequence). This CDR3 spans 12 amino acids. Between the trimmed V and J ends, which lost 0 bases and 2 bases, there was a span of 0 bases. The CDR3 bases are TGTGCCAGCAGCCAAGACACAGATACGCAGTATTTT. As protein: CASSQDTDTQYF.

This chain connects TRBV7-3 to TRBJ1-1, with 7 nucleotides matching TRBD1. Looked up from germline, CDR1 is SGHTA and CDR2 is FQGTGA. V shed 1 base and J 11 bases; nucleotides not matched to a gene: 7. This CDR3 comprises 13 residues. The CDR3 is CASSLNRQGLAFF. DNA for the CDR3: TGTGCCAGCAGCTTAAATCGACAGGGATTGGCTTTCTTT.

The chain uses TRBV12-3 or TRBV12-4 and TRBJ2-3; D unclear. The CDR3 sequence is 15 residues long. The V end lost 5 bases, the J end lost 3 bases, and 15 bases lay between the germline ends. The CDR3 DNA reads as TGTGCCAGCAGTCAACCCCCGGGTAAAACAGATACGCAGTATTTT. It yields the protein CASSQPPGKTDTQYF.

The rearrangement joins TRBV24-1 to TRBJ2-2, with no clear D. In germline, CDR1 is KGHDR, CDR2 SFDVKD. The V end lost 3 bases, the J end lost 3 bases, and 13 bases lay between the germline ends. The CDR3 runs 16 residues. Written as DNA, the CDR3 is TGTGCCACCAGTGATCCGGCCGGGCCATACACCGGGGAGCTGTTTTTT. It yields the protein CATSDPAGPYTGELFF.

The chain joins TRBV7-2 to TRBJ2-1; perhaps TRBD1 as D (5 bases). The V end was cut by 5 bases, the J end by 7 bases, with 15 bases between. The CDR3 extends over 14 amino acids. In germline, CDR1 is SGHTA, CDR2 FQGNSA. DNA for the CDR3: TGTGCCAGCAGCCCCCGATCAACAGGTAATGAGCAGTTCTTC. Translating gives CASSPRSTGNEQFF.

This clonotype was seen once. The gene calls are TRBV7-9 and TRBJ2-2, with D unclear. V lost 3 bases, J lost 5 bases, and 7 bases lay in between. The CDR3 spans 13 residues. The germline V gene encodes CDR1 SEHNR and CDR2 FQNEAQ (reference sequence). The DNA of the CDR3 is TGTGCCAGCAGCTTCGGGTTAACCGGGGAGCTGTTTTTT. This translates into CASSFGLTGELFF.

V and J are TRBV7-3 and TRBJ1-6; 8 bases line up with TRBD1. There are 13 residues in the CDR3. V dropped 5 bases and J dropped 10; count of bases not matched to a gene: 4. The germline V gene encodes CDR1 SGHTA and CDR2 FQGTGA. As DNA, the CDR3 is TGTGCCAGCAGCCCAGGGACAGGATCACCCCTCCACTTT. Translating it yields CASSPGTGSPLHF. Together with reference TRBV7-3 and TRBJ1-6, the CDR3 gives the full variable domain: GAGVSQTPSNKVTEKGKYVELRCDPISGHTALYWYRQSLGQGPEFLIYFQGTGAADDSGLPNDRFFAVRPEGSVSTLKIQRTERGDSAVYLCASSPGTGSPLHFGNGTRLTVT.

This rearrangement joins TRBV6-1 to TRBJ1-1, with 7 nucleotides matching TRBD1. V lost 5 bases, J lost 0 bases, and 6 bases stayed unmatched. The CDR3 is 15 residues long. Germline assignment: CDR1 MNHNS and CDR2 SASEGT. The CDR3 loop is CASSKTGNMNTEAFF. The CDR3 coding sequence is TGTGCCAGCAGTAAGACAGGGAACATGAACACTGAAGCTTTCTTT.

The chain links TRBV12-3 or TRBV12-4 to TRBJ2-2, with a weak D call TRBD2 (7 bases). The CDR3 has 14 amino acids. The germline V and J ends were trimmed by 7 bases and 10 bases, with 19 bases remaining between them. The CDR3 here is CASIKGGGASELFF. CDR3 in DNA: TGTGCCAGCATAAAGGGGGGGGGCGCTTCGGAGCTGTTTTTT.

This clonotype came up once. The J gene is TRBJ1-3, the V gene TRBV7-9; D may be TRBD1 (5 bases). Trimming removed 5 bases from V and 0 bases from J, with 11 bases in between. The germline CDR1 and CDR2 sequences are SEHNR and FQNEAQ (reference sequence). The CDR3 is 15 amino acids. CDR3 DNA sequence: TGTGCCAGCAGCCCATCTGGGGGCTCTGGAAACACCATATATTTT. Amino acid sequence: CASSPSGGSGNTIYF.

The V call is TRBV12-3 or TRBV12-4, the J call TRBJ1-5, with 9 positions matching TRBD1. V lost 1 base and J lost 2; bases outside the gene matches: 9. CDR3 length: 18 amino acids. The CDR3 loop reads CASSLVTGGRMGNQPQHF. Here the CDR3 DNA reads TGTGCCAGCAGTTTAGTGACAGGGGGACGGATGGGCAATCAGCCCCAGCATTTT.